This is a list of T cell receptor beta chains from one sample in a study of blood T cell repertoires in COVID-19. Profiled with immunoSEQ multiplex PCR; TCRdb holds only in-frame clones, not every one. The top ten clones hold just under 4% of a sample with some 360,000 clones, around 90% of them seen once. The source material was peripheral blood. The receptors originated from an older woman with COVID-19, enrolled during active disease. Each CDR3 is given with its conserved first and last residue. A D gene is named only where the DNA matches it firmly. Rows may omit the clone size; those that give it use once, few, many or a size class.

TRBJ1-2 | NA | TRBD1 | TRBV10-3 | CAISRQGEYGYTF | TGTGCCATCAGTCGACAGGGGGAGTATGGCTACACCTTC
TRBJ1-3 | NA | NA | TRBV7-3 | CASSRGLSGNTIYF | TGTGCCAGCAGTAGGGGCCTCTCTGGAAACACCATATATTTT
TRBJ1-2 | NA | TRBD1 | TRBV6-5 | CASKTGGRGYTF | TGTGCCAGCAAGACAGGGGGACGAGGCTACACCTTC
TRBJ2-5 | NA | TRBD1 | TRBV10-2 | CASRPDRASETQYF | TGCGCCAGCAGACCGGACAGGGCATCGGAGACCCAGTACTTC
TRBJ2-5 | NA | TRBD1 | TRBV7-8 | CASNRGSGETQYF | TGTGCCAGTAACAGGGGGAGTGGGGAGACCCAGTACTTC
TRBJ1-2 | few | TRBD1 | TRBV19 | CASRRTGGAEGYTF | TGTGCCAGTAGACGTACAGGGGGCGCAGAAGGCTACACCTTC
TRBJ1-2 | NA | TRBD1 | TRBV11-2 | CASSTGQGGTGYTF | TGTGCCAGCAGCACCGGACAGGGGGGCACTGGCTACACCTTC
TRBJ2-2 | NA | TRBD2 | TRBV24-1 | CATSSRSGGANTGELFF | TGTGCCACCAGCTCGAGGAGCGGGGGAGCGAACACCGGGGAGCTGTTTTTT
TRBJ1-4 | NA | NA | TRBV11-3 | CASSLGFGEKLFF | TGTGCCAGCAGCTTAGGGTTCGGTGAAAAACTGTTTTTT
TRBJ2-5 | NA | NA | TRBV7-2 | CASSFRVETQYF | TGTGCCAGCAGCTTTCGGGTGGAGACCCAGTACTTC
TRBJ1-1 | NA | NA | TRBV5-4 | CASSLLQNTEAFF | TGTGCCAGCAGCTTGTTACAGAACACTGAAGCTTTCTTT
TRBJ2-2 | NA | TRBD2 | TRBV9 | CASSVTSGGAGELFF | TGTGCCAGCAGCGTAACTAGCGGGGGGGCCGGGGAGCTGTTTTTT
TRBJ1-4 | NA | TRBD1 | TRBV6-5 | CASTSPGQGKLFF | TGTGCCAGCACAAGTCCGGGACAGGGAAAACTGTTTTTT
TRBJ1-2 | NA | NA | TRBV7-2 | CASNQPGGVKGYGYTF | TGTGCCAGCAATCAGCCAGGAGGAGTTAAGGGTTATGGCTACACCTTC